The 11 T cell receptor beta chains below come from one sample, sequenced in a study of T cells in women clearing cervical HPV infection. Only in-frame clones appear in the TCRdb table, and some are missing; sequencing was by immunoSEQ multiplex PCR. The sample data list some 16,000 clones. Sequenced sample: blood buffy coat. All receptors come from a woman aged 18-69 years with a cervical HPV16 infection that either progressed to CIN3+ or cleared (not recorded which).

With respect to this clone: The read gets to within 3 residues of the CDR3 end, and the germline J gene fills in the rest. The chain is built from TRBV6-2 or TRBV6-3 and TRBJ2-5; D perhaps matches TRBD2 (7 bases). V was shortened by 2 bases and J by 2 bases, with 12 bases between the two germline ends. CDR3 length: 15 amino acids. The germline gives CDR1 MNHEY, CDR2 SVGEGT. The CDR3 is CASSYGGALQETQYF. Incomplete CDR3 DNA: TGTGCCAGCAGTTACGGGGGGGCGTTACAAGAGACC.

With regard to this clone: The read gets to within 3 residues of the CDR3 end, and the germline J gene fills in the rest. The V gene is TRBV29-1, the J gene TRBJ1-5, with D uncertain. Germline V lookup: CDR1 SQVTM, CDR2 ANQGSEA. CDR3 length equals 13 residues. V was shortened by 4 bases and J by 0 bases, with 7 bases between the two germline ends. The sequenced CDR3 bases are TGCAGCGTTGTTGTCGGTAGCAATCAGCCC. Its translation is CSVVVGSNQP. From start to end, the CDR3 is CSVVVGSNQPQHF.

In regard to this clone: The read finishes 3 residues shy of the CDR3 end, and the germline J gene is used to complete it. This sequence joins TRBV15 and TRBJ1-4; D unresolved. The ends were cut back, 5 bases at V and 8 bases at J, with 9 bases in the middle. From germline, CDR1 is LNHNV and CDR2 YYDKDF (reference sequence). This CDR3 has 12 amino acids. The CDR3 reads CATSVDQEKLFF. The CDR3 DNA, read in part, is TGTGCCACCAGCGTCGATCAGGAAAAA.

Note on this clone: The read terminates 3 residues ahead of where the CDR3 ends, so the germline J gene completes it. V usage is TRBV11-2 and J usage is TRBJ2-7; 9 bases fit TRBD1. Germline lookup yields CDR1 SGHAT and CDR2 FQNNGV. The CDR3 spans 14 residues. The V gene end was trimmed by 1 base and the J gene end by 4 bases; junction bases not matched to a gene: 2. CDR3 DNA (partial): TGTGCCAGCAGCTTAGGGACAGGGGCTTACGAG. As protein: CASSLGTGAYE. The full CDR3 sequence reads CASSLGTGAYEQYF.

Details on this clone: The DNA ends 3 residues before the CDR3 does, and the rest of the CDR3 is filled in from the germline J gene. This chain uses TRBV9 with TRBJ2-1; 7 positions agree with TRBD2. CDR3 length: 13 amino acids. J was trimmed by 9 bases and V by 1 base; bases with no gene match: 4. CDR1 is SGDLS, CDR2 YYNGEE, per germline. CDR3 region: CASSVLREGEQFF. The CDR3 bases that were read are TGTGCCAGCAGCGTACTCAGGGAGGGTGAG.

To note about this clone: The read ends 3 residues early relative to the CDR3; the germline J gene fills the gap. Other DNA sequences from this sample encode an identical CDR3 as well. The V and J genes are TRBV2 and TRBJ1-6; 9 bases are a match to TRBD1. CDR1 and CDR2 from the germline V gene are SNHLY and FYNNEI. The CDR3 is 16 residues long. Trimming took 3 bases from V and 5 from J; bases not matched to a gene: 5. The CDR3 here is CASSEFGTGNNSPLHF. CDR3 DNA (partial): TGTGCCAGCAGTGAGTTTGGGACAGGGAATAATTCACCC.

The CDR3 bases that were read are TGTGCCAGCAGCTTAGTTGCCAGATCTAACTATGGC. Protein sequence: CASSLVARSNYG. The whole CDR3 sequence is CASSLVARSNYGYTF. The chain has TRBV7-8 and TRBJ1-2; no firm D call. Read data end 3 residues before the CDR3 end; the end is taken from the germline J gene. Germline lookup yields CDR1 SGHVS and CDR2 FQNEAQ. V was cut by 1 base and J by 0 bases, with 9 bases left in between. The CDR3 runs 15 residues. Full variable domain (outside the CDR3, taken from reference TRBV7-8 and TRBJ1-2): GAGVSQSPRYKVAKRGQDVALRCDPISGHVSLFWYQQALGQGPEFLTYFQNEAQLDKSGLPSDRFFAERPEGSVSTLKIQRTQQEDSAVYLCASSLVARSNYGYTFGSGTRLTVV.

As for this clone: The observed sequence ends 3 residues before the CDR3 terminus, with the missing tail filled in from the germline J gene. J is TRBJ1-2 and V is TRBV19; 8 bases agree with TRBD1. Germline V CDR1 and CDR2: LNHDA, SQIVND (reference sequence). V lost 6 bases, J lost 3 bases, and 6 bases stayed unmatched. There are 14 residues in the CDR3. The CDR3 protein is CASRTRGLDYGYTF. CDR3 DNA (partial): TGTGCCAGTAGGACCAGGGGGCTTGACTATGGC.

Considering frequency, this clone is medium-sized. Read data end 3 residues before the CDR3 end; the end is taken from the germline J gene. V gene TRBV19 combines with J gene TRBJ2-2, with D tentatively TRBD2 (5 bases). V was shortened by 8 bases and J by 2 bases, with 6 bases between the two germline ends. The CDR3 length is 12 residues. In germline, CDR1 is LNHDA, CDR2 SQIVND (reference sequence). The CDR3 reads CASGLNTGELFF. The sequenced CDR3 bases are TGTGCCAGTGGACTCAACACCGGGGAG.

On this clone itself: The CDR3 end lies 3 residues beyond the end of the read and is filled in from the germline J gene. The rearrangement uses TRBV6-2 or TRBV6-3 and TRBJ2-2; tentative D call: TRBD1 (6 bases). Germline V CDR1 and CDR2: MNHEY, SVGEGT. This CDR3 has 14 amino acids. The V and J ends lost 7 bases and 5 bases respectively, with 14 bases between them. CDR3 bases read: TGTGCCAGCACCTACAGGGTTGAGACCGGGGAG. Translation gives CASTYRVETGE. The whole CDR3 is CASTYRVETGELFF.

Remarks on this clone: The read ends 3 residues shy of where the CDR3 ends; the end is completed using the germline J gene. This rearrangement joins TRBV6-1 to TRBJ2-7, with D possibly matching TRBD1 (6 bases). Germline CDR1 is MNHNS and CDR2 is SASEGT. This CDR3 contains 13 residues. Trimming pared 3 bases from V and 2 bases from J, leaving 8 bases between. The CDR3 sequence: CASSEWGPYEQYF. The CDR3 bases that were read are TGTGCCAGCAGTGAGTGGGGGCCCTACGAG.